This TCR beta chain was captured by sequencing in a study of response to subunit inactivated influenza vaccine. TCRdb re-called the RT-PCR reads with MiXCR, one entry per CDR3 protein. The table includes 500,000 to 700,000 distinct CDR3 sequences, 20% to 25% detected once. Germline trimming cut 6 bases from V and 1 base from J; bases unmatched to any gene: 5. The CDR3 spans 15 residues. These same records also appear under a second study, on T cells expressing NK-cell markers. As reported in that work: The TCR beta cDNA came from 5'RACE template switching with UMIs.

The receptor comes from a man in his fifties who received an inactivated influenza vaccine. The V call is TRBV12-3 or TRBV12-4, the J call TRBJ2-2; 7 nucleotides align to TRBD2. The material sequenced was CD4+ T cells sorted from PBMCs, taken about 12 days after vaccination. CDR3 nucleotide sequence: TGTGCCAGCAGCTCCGGGACTAAGAACACCGGGGAGCTGTTTTTT. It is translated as CASSSGTKNTGELFF.